The 13 T cell receptor beta chains listed next were all sequenced from one sample in a study of low-dose radiotherapy and immunotherapy resistance in tumors. Both TCRalpha and TCRbeta chains were reverse transcribed with V-gene-specific primers. For amplifying TCRs, the PCR ran for around 20 cycles with Phusion, which was used together with a constant-region primer and the adapter on the V primers. TCRdb reprocessed the reads via MiXCR and lists one record per CDR3 protein. The sample yields 7,500 to 10,000 distinct CDR3 sequences, approximately 70% seen once. These TCRs come from a human donor with advanced metastatic prostate, ovarian, gallbladder or colorectal cancer (not recorded which). This table probably holds off-target reads from a library built for another chain.

The chain is built from TRBV28 and TRBJ2-7; D is undetermined. The germline V and J ends were trimmed by 7 bases and 6 bases, with 19 bases remaining between them. The CDR3 extends over 14 amino acids. Germline lookup yields CDR1 MDHEN and CDR2 SYDVKM. CDR3 protein: CASKVTGSASEQYF. As DNA, the CDR3 is TGTGCCAGCAAAGTAACCGGGTCGGCCAGCGAGCAGTACTTC.

The chain has TRBV11-2 and TRBJ2-1; D perhaps matches TRBD1 (6 bases). With 2 bases removed from V and 3 bases from J, the gap between germline ends came to 11 bases. Germline lookup yields CDR1 SGHAT and CDR2 FQNNGV. The CDR3 sequence is 15 residues long. Written as DNA, the CDR3 is TGTGCCAGCAGCTTAAGGACAGTAGACTACAATGAGCAGTTCTTC. It encodes CASSLRTVDYNEQFF.

This chain connects TRBV28 to TRBJ2-1, with TRBD2 matching over 9 bases. CDR1 and CDR2 (germline): MDHEN, SYDVKM. CDR3 length: 16 residues. V shed 3 bases and J 7 bases; nucleotides not matched to a gene: 10. The CDR3, as DNA: TGTGCCAGCAGTTTTTCGGGGGCTAGCGGGAATAATGAGCAGTTCTTC. Translating gives CASSFSGASGNNEQFF.

The rearrangement joins TRBV9 to TRBJ2-7; 8 nucleotides match TRBD2. The V gene end was trimmed by 3 bases and the J gene end by 3 bases; junction bases not matched to a gene: 11. Germline V lookup: CDR1 SGDLS, CDR2 YYNGEE. This CDR3 region has 16 residues. The CDR3 sequence is CASSDNVAGSDYEQYF. As DNA, the CDR3 is TGTGCCAGCAGCGATAACGTAGCGGGGTCAGACTACGAGCAGTACTTC.

This chain connects TRBV2 to TRBJ2-4, with TRBD1 as a possible D gene (5 bases). Trimming took off 6 bases at V and 6 bases at J, with 18 bases between the two ends. The germline gives CDR1 SNHLY, CDR2 FYNNEI. This CDR3 contains 15 residues. CDR3 nucleotide sequence: TGTGCCAGCAGCGAAAGGACATCCTTGGGAAACATTCAGTACTTC. Translating gives CASSERTSLGNIQYF.

The chain combines TRBV2 with TRBJ2-3; 10 bases fit TRBD2. The CDR3 has 15 residues. V shed 2 bases, J shed 11 bases, and the junction held 10 bases outside the gene matches. The germline V gene encodes CDR1 SNHLY and CDR2 FYNNEI. CDR3 DNA: TGTGCCAGCAGTGAACTAGCGGGGGCCCCCAGGGTGCAGTATTTT. Encoded protein: CASSELAGAPRVQYF.

The chain uses TRBV2 and TRBJ2-2, with no clear D. The germline V and J ends were trimmed by 6 bases and 4 bases, with 9 bases remaining between them. This CDR3 comprises 13 residues. CDR1 is SNHLY and CDR2 is FYNNEI in the germline V gene. The CDR3 here is CASRVYSTGELFF. The DNA for the CDR3 is TGTGCCAGCAGGGTTTACAGCACCGGGGAGCTGTTTTTT.

This clonotype was counted a few times. The chain joins TRBV29-1 to TRBJ2-2; 7 nucleotides align to TRBD1. V lost 7 bases to trimming and J lost 1 base; unmatched junction nucleotides: 6. Germline V gives CDR1 SQVTM, CDR2 ANQGSEA. The CDR3 covers 14 residues. The CDR3 loop reads CSGQGFLNTGELFF. The CDR3 DNA reads TGCAGCGGACAGGGATTCCTGAACACCGGGGAGCTGTTTTTT.

The CDR3 region is CASSLGAREQFF. The CDR3 nucleotides are TGTGCCAGCAGCTTGGGAGCTAGAGAGCAGTTCTTC. The gene calls are TRBV9 and TRBJ2-1; D might be TRBD2 (5 bases). CDR1 and CDR2 (germline): SGDLS, YYNGEE. The CDR3 is 12 residues long. V dropped 4 bases and J dropped 10 bases, with 12 bases sitting between them.

This chain links TRBV5-1 with TRBJ1-3; no definite D call. From germline, CDR1 is SGHRS and CDR2 YFSETQ. V gave up 2 bases and J gave up 0 bases, with 9 bases separating them. The CDR3 consists of 15 residues. The CDR3, as DNA: TGCGCCAGCAGCTTTGACTCTAGCTCTGGAAACACCATATATTTT. Translation gives CASSFDSSSGNTIYF. Full variable domain (remainder filled in from reference TRBV5-1 and TRBJ1-3): KAGVTQTPRYLIKTRGQQVTLSCSPISGHRSVSWYQQTPGQGLQFLFEYFSETQRNKGNFPGRFSGRQFSNSRSEMNVSTLELGDSALYLCASSFDSSSGNTIYFGEGSWLTVV.

A single count supports this clonotype. The chain joins TRBV6-5 to TRBJ1-1; D gene ambiguous. V shed 5 bases and J shed 1 base, with 8 bases lying between them. From germline, CDR1 is MNHEY and CDR2 SVGAGI. This CDR3 has 13 residues. This CDR3 reads CASSNLQNTEAFF. The CDR3 DNA sequence: TGTGCCAGCAGTAACCTACAGAACACTGAAGCTTTCTTT.

The V and J genes are TRBV28 and TRBJ2-7; tentative D call: TRBD1 (5 bases). The CDR3 totals 12 residues. Trimming removed 3 bases from V and 3 bases from J, with 6 bases in between. Germline V lookup: CDR1 MDHEN, CDR2 SYDVKM. The CDR3 sequence: CASSLTDYEQYF. CDR3 in DNA: TGTGCCAGCAGTTTGACAGACTACGAGCAGTACTTC.

CDR3 region: CASSLDLRRETQYF. The CDR3 coding sequence is TGTGCCAGCAGCTTGGATCTCCGGAGGGAGACCCAGTACTTC. J is TRBJ2-5 and V is TRBV5-5; possibly TRBD2 for D (5 bases). CDR1 and CDR2 (germline): SGHKS, YYEKEE (reference sequence). V lost 0 bases and J lost 5, with 11 bases in between. The CDR3 consists of 14 residues.